This record covers a single T cell receptor (beta chain). Its specificity is unknown. A junction boundary mismatches the germline segment, possibly from a read error. In the PCR, 60 Vbeta and 13 Jbeta primers were used. Assay used: immunoSEQ multiplex PCR; TCRdb lists only in-frame clones, some missing. The sample gives about 180,000 clones, 75% to 90% of which show up once; about 1.4% is in the top ten. The CDR3 length is 17 residues. Germline-derived CDR1 and CDR2 are SSHAT and FNYEAQ (reference sequence). This sample is drawn from a study of cytomegalovirus exposure and HLA in healthy donors. Across the study: A previous analysis identified 95 million to 130 million unique TCR beta sequences derived from roughly 180 million T cells.

Points from the study as a whole: A later analysis appeared to link common viral pathogens to several of the most significant clusters. In a later analysis, TCR beta V- and J-gene trimming was associated with a missense DCLRE1C variant.

The TCR originated in a girl between 5 and 17 years old in good health and CMV-seropositive. The chain combines TRBV7-7 with TRBJ2-7, with D possibly being TRBD1 (6 bases). The source material was PBMCs. This CDR3 is CASSLGPQGSASHEQYF. The CDR3 bases are TGTGCTAGCAGCTTAGGGCCACAGGGAAGCGCTAGCCACGAGCAGTACTTC.